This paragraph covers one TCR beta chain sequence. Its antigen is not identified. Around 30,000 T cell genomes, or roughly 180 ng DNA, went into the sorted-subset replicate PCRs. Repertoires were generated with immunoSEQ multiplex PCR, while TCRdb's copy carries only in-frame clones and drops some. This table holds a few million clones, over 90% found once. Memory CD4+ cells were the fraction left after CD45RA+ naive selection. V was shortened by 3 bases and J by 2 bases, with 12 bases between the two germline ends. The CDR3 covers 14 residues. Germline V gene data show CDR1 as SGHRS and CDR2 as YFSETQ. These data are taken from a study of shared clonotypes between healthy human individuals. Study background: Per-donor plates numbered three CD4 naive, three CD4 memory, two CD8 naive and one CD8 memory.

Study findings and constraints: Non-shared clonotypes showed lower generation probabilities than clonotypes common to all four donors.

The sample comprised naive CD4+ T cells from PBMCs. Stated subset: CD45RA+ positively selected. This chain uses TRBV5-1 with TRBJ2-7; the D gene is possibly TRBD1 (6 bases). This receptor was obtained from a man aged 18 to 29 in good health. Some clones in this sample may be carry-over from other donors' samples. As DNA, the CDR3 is TGCGCCAGCAGCTCGACAACAGGGACCTACGAGCAGTACTTC. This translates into CASSSTTGTYEQYF.